This TCR beta chain emerged from a study of Graves' ophthalmopathy and Graves' hyperthyroidism. General observations from the study: Ophthalmopathy and stable hyperthyroidism were discriminated by a 13-signature model, with over 85% sensitivity and about 76% specificity. Thyroid clonotypes that were expanded above 0.001 frequency mostly also appeared in blood. For predicting ophthalmopathy progression, the model had about 64% sensitivity and roughly 72% specificity.

This clonotype was seen repeatedly, ten times or more. What it binds is unknown. Exclusion applied to patients with other autoimmune diseases, uncontrolled infections, pregnancy or lactation. The CDR3 totals 15 residues. The germline gives CDR1 LNHDA, CDR2 SQIVND (reference sequence). J lost 2 bases, V lost 10 bases, and 14 bases had no gene match. TCR beta CDR3 regions were amplified from RNA transcripts. An initial RT-PCR round employing HTBI primers preceded a second-round multiplex PCR. TCRdb fed the multiplex PCR reads into MiXCR, producing one record per CDR3 protein. The sample has roughly 500,000 distinct CDR3 sequences; under 15% are singletons.

The chain recombines TRBV19 with TRBJ2-7; 7 bases fit TRBD1. This TCR derives from a young woman with Graves' ophthalmopathy. The sequenced material came from blood. CDR3 nucleotide sequence: TGTGCCACCTCCATCCCGGGACAGATAACCTACGAGCAGTACTTC. Amino acid sequence: CATSIPGQITYEQYF. The whole variable domain, remainder taken from reference TRBV19 and TRBJ2-7, is DGGITQSPKYLFRKEGQNVTLSCEQNLNHDAMYWYRQDPGQGLRLIYYSQIVNDFQKGDIAEGYSVSREKKESFPLTVTSAQKNPTAFYLCATSIPGQITYEQYFGPGTRLTVT.